This TCR beta chain is from a study of T cells after yellow fever vaccination. TCRdb passed the 5' RACE reads through MiXCR, listing each CDR3 protein once. The sample shows a few hundred thousand distinct CDR3 sequences, 17% of them seen only once. The CDR3 consists of 14 residues. Germline V gene sequence: CDR1 SGHNT, CDR2 YENEEA. V was clipped by 3 bases and J by 6 bases, with 14 bases between them. V and J are TRBV11-3 and TRBJ1-1; D possibly corresponds to TRBD1 (5 bases). The input for sequencing was PBMCs, taken 4 to 6 days after the first yellow fever vaccination. The TCR comes from a man in his late teens or twenties who received the YFV17D yellow fever vaccine. CDR3 sequence (DNA): TGTGCCAGCAGCTTCGGGGGAATAGAGGCTGAAGCTTTCTTT. Its translation is CASSFGGIEAEAFF.